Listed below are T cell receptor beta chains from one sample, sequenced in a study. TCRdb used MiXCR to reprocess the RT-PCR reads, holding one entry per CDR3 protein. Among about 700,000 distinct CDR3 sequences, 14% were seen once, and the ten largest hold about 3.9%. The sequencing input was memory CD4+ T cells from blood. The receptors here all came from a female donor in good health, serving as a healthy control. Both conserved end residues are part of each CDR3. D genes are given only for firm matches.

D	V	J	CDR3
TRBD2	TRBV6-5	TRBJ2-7	CASSSSGRSKGEQYF
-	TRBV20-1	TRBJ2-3	CSARGISTDTQYF
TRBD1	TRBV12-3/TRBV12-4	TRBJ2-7	CASSYQRGQGTYEQYF
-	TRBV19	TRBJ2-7	CASSIGQRGGYEQYF
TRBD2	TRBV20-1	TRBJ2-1	CSASWPGGDEQFF
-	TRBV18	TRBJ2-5	CASSPGSGYQETQYF
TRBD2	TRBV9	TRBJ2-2	CASSVEPSGLNTGELFF
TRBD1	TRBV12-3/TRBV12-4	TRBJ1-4	CASSRDRGLREKLFF
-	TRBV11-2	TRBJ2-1	CASSPGGEDYNEQFF
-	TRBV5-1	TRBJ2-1	CASSLEVGPHNEQFF
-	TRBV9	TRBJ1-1	CASSGAQVNTEAFF
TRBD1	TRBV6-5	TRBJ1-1	CASSSRQGALRTEAFF
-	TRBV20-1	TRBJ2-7	CSASFGGGRVGEQYF
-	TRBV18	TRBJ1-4	CASSPREGEEKLFF
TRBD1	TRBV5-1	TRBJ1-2	CASSQDRGRYGYTF
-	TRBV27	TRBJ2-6	CASTSNSGANVLTF
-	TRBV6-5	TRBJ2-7	CASFDPVPREQYF
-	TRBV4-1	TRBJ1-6	CASSQVDGTTNSPLHF
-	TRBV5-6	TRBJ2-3	CASSRGQLGADTQYF
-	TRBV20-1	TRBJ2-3	CSAPYTDTQYF
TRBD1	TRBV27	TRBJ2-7	CASSLGTGGFEQYF
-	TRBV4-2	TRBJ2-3	CASSPGRAYSTDTQYF
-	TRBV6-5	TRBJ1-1	CASGAPDTEAFF
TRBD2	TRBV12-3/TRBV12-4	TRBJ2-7	CASRTSVSSYEQYF
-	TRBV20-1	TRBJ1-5	CSARQGHPNQPQHF
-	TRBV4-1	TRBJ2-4	CASSQEPGRGAKNIQYF
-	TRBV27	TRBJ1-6	CATLQQLGFSPLHF
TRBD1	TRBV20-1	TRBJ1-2	CSARDHGTGGHGYTF
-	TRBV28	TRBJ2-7	CASQHPWGATYEQYF
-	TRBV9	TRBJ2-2	CASSAPVGELFF
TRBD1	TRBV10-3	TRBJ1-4	CAISDAGTGNDEKLFF
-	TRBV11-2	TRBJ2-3	CDRSVDGGNSDTQYF
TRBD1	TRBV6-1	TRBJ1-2	CASSDFLVRQGLSIGGYTF
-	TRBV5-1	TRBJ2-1	CASSLGAGMAYNEQFF
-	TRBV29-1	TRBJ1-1	CSGKWGANTEAFF
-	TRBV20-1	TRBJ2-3	CSAPGVTSTDTQYF
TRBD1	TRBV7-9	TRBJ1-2	CASSLTLDRGYYGYTF
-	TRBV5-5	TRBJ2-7	CASSLAPRNSYYEQYF
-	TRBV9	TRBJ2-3	CASSVTFSPTDTQYF
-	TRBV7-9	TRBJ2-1	CASSLAEGFSYNEQFF
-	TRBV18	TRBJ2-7	CASSPSGGYYEQYF
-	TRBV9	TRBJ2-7	CASRDAGGGQMNF
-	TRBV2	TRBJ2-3	CASIPSETDTQYF
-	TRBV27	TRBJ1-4	CASSPRLGGLGANEKLFF
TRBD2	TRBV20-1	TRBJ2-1	CSAPTGTSGNEQFF